This is a list of T cell receptor beta chains from one sample in a study of blood T cell repertoires in COVID-19. Assay used: immunoSEQ multiplex PCR; TCRdb lists only in-frame clones, some missing. The table shows some 65,000 clones, with approximately 95% occurring only once. The specimen was peripheral blood. The receptor set was obtained from a man aged 65-85 years with active COVID-19. Each CDR3 is given with its conserved first and last residue. Each record gives: V gene, J gene, D gene, CDR3 length, clone size, CDR3 protein, CDR3 DNA. D genes are given only for firm matches. Clone size appears in some rows only: once, few, many, or a class for an expanded clone.

TRBV2,TRBJ2-1,TRBD1,14,NA,CASSGTGSNNEQFF,TGTGCCAGCAGTGGGACAGGGAGTAACAATGAGCAGTTCTTC
TRBV9,TRBJ1-2,TRBD1,15,NA,CASSVPPDRGVGYTF,TGTGCCAGCAGCGTCCCCCCGGACAGGGGAGTTGGCTACACCTTC
TRBV7-6,TRBJ2-6,TRBD2,18,NA,CASSFGLAGGSGANVLTF,TGTGCCAGCAGCTTCGGACTAGCGGGGGGCTCTGGGGCCAACGTCCTGACTTTC
TRBV14,TRBJ1-1,NA,18,NA,CASSQLLAGVLANTEAFF,TGTGCCAGCAGCCAACTCCTAGCTGGGGTGTTAGCGAACACTGAAGCTTTCTTT
TRBV7-9,TRBJ2-2,NA,16,NA,CASSLHQGYGTGELFF,TGTGCCAGCAGCTTACACCAGGGCTATGGCACCGGGGAGCTGTTTTTT
TRBV11-2,TRBJ2-2,NA,16,NA,CASSPRVGGNTGELFF,TGTGCCAGCAGCCCCCGGGTAGGGGGAAACACCGGGGAGCTGTTTTTT
TRBV19,TRBJ2-3,NA,13,NA,CAVAPASTDTQYF,TGTGCCGTGGCCCCTGCTAGCACAGATACGCAGTATTTT
TRBV7-8,TRBJ1-3,NA,16,NA,CASSLVPRLSGNTIYF,TGTGCCAGCAGCTTAGTCCCTAGGCTCTCTGGAAACACCATATATTTT
TRBV5-5,TRBJ1-4,TRBD1,14,once,CASSATGMAEKLFF,TGTGCCAGCAGCGCGACAGGGATGGCTGAAAAACTGTTTTTT
TRBV7-2,TRBJ2-3,TRBD2,18,NA,CASSLEGLAGGLRDTQYF,TGTGCCAGCAGCTTAGAGGGACTAGCGGGGGGCCTGAGAGATACGCAGTATTTT
TRBV19,TRBJ2-5,TRBD1,14,NA,CASSDYRGRETQYF,TGTGCCAGTAGTGACTACAGGGGGCGGGAGACCCAGTACTTC
TRBV25-1,TRBJ2-1,NA,14,NA,CASSAGGLSNEQFF,TGTGCCAGCAGTGCCGGGGGACTGTCCAATGAGCAGTTCTTC
TRBV13,TRBJ2-6,NA,15,NA,CASSSPGGGANVLTF,TGTGCCAGCTCCTCGCCCGGGGGTGGGGCCAACGTCCTGACTTTC
TRBV6-5,TRBJ1-4,TRBD1,15,NA,CASRPRDRGLEKLFF,TGTGCCAGCAGACCCCGGGACAGGGGCTTGGAAAAACTGTTTTTT
TRBV19,TRBJ1-1,TRBD1,13,NA,CASKTGVRTEAFF,TGTGCCAGTAAGACAGGGGTAAGGACTGAAGCTTTCTTT
TRBV3-1/TRBV3-2,TRBJ1-5,TRBD1,15,NA,CASSQDNRGGQPQHF,TGTGCCAGCAGCCAAGATAACAGGGGTGGTCAGCCCCAGCATTTT
TRBV19,TRBJ2-2,TRBD2,14,once,CASTGTSGTGELFF,TGTGCCAGTACCGGGACTAGCGGTACCGGGGAGCTGTTTTTT
TRBV24-1,TRBJ2-6,NA,16,once,CATSEQGSSGANVLTF,TGTGCCACCAGTGAACAGGGAAGCTCTGGGGCCAACGTCCTGACTTTC
TRBV11-2,TRBJ2-5,TRBD1,15,NA,CASSFSGTGGETQYF,TGTGCCAGCAGCTTTTCCGGGACAGGGGGAGAGACCCAGTACTTC
TRBV4-1,TRBJ2-1,TRBD2,18,NA,CASSQVELAGNPYNEQFF,TGCGCCAGCAGCCAAGTTGAGCTAGCGGGGAATCCCTACAATGAGCAGTTCTTC
TRBV20-1,TRBJ2-2,NA,14,NA,CSASVGGNTGELFF,TGCAGTGCTAGTGTCGGGGGGAACACCGGGGAGCTGTTTTTT
TRBV19,TRBJ1-6,NA,15,NA,CASGTGLVIDSPLHF,TGTGCCAGTGGCACAGGGTTGGTCATCGATTCACCCCTCCACTTT
TRBV3-1/TRBV3-2,TRBJ1-3,NA,16,NA,CASSQVIRGGGNTIYF,TGTGCCAGCAGCCAAGTCATAAGGGGCGGAGGAAACACCATATATTTT
TRBV7-9,TRBJ1-2,NA,12,NA,CASSTGQYGYTF,TGTGCCAGCAGCACCGGACAATATGGCTACACCTTC
TRBV28,TRBJ1-1,NA,13,NA,CASSPHAGTEAFF,TGTGCCAGCAGCCCCCACGCAGGCACTGAAGCTTTCTTT
TRBV4-1,TRBJ2-1,TRBD2,13,NA,CASRQGGGNEQFF,TGCGCCAGCAGGCAGGGCGGGGGCAATGAGCAGTTCTTC
TRBV19,TRBJ2-3,TRBD1,16,NA,CASSMGRDRSTDTQYF,TGTGCCAGTAGTATGGGCAGGGACAGAAGCACAGATACGCAGTATTTT
TRBV15,TRBJ1-5,NA,13,few,CATRDSTNQPQHF,TGTGCCACCAGGGATTCGACAAATCAGCCCCAGCATTTT
TRBV5-6,TRBJ2-3,NA,12,NA,CASSLNTDTQYF,TGTGCCAGCAGCCTAAACACAGATACGCAGTATTTT
TRBV11-3,TRBJ2-5,TRBD2,15,NA,CASSDDLAGEQTQYF,TGTGCCAGCAGCGACGACTTAGCGGGGGAGCAGACCCAGTACTTC
TRBV10-3,TRBJ1-6,NA,13,NA,CASGEGEGSPLHF,TGTGCCTCCGGGGAGGGTGAGGGTTCACCCCTCCACTTT
TRBV14,TRBJ2-1,TRBD1,15,NA,CASSHIRDRYNEQFF,TGTGCCAGCAGTCATATCCGGGACAGGTACAATGAGCAGTTCTTC
TRBV5-1,TRBJ2-6,NA,15,NA,CASSYTGTGANVLTF,TGCGCCAGCAGCTACACAGGGACTGGGGCCAACGTCCTGACTTTC